A selection of T cell receptor beta chains follows, all from one sample in a study of T cells in Graves' hyperthyroidism and ophthalmopathy. TCRdb itself ran the multiplex PCR reads through MiXCR, one entry per CDR3 protein. The sample shows 400,000 to 550,000 distinct CDR3 sequences, approximately 14% of them seen only once. Material: blood. Receptors originate from a woman aged 18-35 years with Graves' hyperthyroidism. CDR3s include the opening cysteine and the closing phenylalanine or tryptophan. A D gene is named only where the DNA matches it firmly. Expanded clones are given a class, and other clones once, few, many or no size at all.

d_gene: TRBD2
v_gene: TRBV27
j_gene: TRBJ2-1
abundance: many
CDR3aa: CASRKSGSSYNEQFF
CDR3nt: TGTGCCAGCAGAAAAAGCGGGAGCTCCTACAATGAGCAGTTCTTC

d_gene: .
v_gene: TRBV4-1
j_gene: TRBJ2-1
abundance: .
CDR3aa: CASSHPAAGLGEQFF
CDR3nt: TGCGCCAGCAGCCACCCCGCGGCGGGTTTAGGTGAGCAGTTCTTC

d_gene: TRBD1
v_gene: TRBV11-3
j_gene: TRBJ1-1
abundance: many
CDR3aa: CASSLLTGGRTEAFF
CDR3nt: TGTGCCAGCAGCCTACTGACAGGGGGCCGCACTGAAGCTTTCTTT

d_gene: .
v_gene: TRBV19
j_gene: TRBJ1-1
abundance: few
CDR3aa: CASSRFAMNTEAFF
CDR3nt: TGTGCCAGTAGTAGGTTTGCTATGAACACTGAAGCTTTCTTT

d_gene: TRBD1
v_gene: TRBV19
j_gene: TRBJ1-6
abundance: few
CDR3aa: CASSIEQGFSPLHF
CDR3nt: TGTGCCAGTAGTATAGAACAGGGGTTTTCACCCCTCCACTTT

d_gene: TRBD2
v_gene: TRBV12-3/TRBV12-4
j_gene: TRBJ2-5
abundance: many
CDR3aa: CASSLEGGRAPETQYF
CDR3nt: TGTGCCAGCAGTTTAGAGGGCGGGAGGGCCCCAGAGACCCAGTACTTC

d_gene: .
v_gene: TRBV20-1
j_gene: TRBJ1-4
abundance: many
CDR3aa: CSARRQGNEKLFF
CDR3nt: TGCAGTGCTAGAAGGCAGGGGAATGAAAAACTGTTTTTT

d_gene: .
v_gene: TRBV5-1
j_gene: TRBJ2-3
abundance: many
CDR3aa: CASSLVQDQSTDTQYF
CDR3nt: TGCGCCAGCAGCTTGGTACAGGACCAAAGCACAGATACGCAGTATTTT

d_gene: .
v_gene: TRBV14
j_gene: TRBJ1-1
abundance: many
CDR3aa: CASSQGRRTEAFF
CDR3nt: TGTGCCAGCAGCCAAGGCCGAAGAACTGAAGCTTTCTTT

d_gene: TRBD2
v_gene: TRBV5-1
j_gene: TRBJ2-5
abundance: few
CDR3aa: CASSLVTSGSLQETQYF
CDR3nt: TGCGCCAGCAGCTTGGTAACTAGCGGGTCGCTCCAAGAGACCCAGTACTTC

d_gene: TRBD2
v_gene: TRBV3-1
j_gene: TRBJ2-1
abundance: many
CDR3aa: CASSPGTSGVNEQFF
CDR3nt: TGTGCCAGCAGCCCGGGGACTAGCGGGGTAAATGAGCAGTTCTTC

d_gene: .
v_gene: TRBV12-3/TRBV12-4
j_gene: TRBJ1-1
abundance: many
CDR3aa: CASSSRGSTEAFF
CDR3nt: TGTGCCAGCAGTTCGCGGGGGAGCACTGAAGCTTTCTTT

d_gene: TRBD2
v_gene: TRBV10-2
j_gene: TRBJ2-7
abundance: many
CDR3aa: CASTGTSGRSYEQYF
CDR3nt: TGCGCCAGCACCGGGACTAGCGGGAGGTCCTACGAGCAGTACTTC

d_gene: .
v_gene: TRBV5-1
j_gene: TRBJ1-1
abundance: few
CDR3aa: CASRGEIPEAFF
CDR3nt: TGCGCCAGCAGGGGGGAGATTCCTGAAGCTTTCTTT

d_gene: .
v_gene: TRBV7-8
j_gene: TRBJ2-6
abundance: many
CDR3aa: CASSLARLVDLSGANVLTF
CDR3nt: TGTGCCAGCAGCTTAGCCAGACTAGTAGACCTCTCTGGGGCCAACGTCCTGACTTTC